This TCR beta chain derives from a study of T cell responses to AZD1222 COVID-19 vaccine. The CDR3 loop spans 16 amino acids. The V gene end was trimmed by 4 bases and the J gene end by 7 bases; junction bases not matched to a gene: 11. Per germline, CDR1 SGHNT and CDR2 YYREEE (reference sequence). Overall study results and limits: Repertoires were sampled only after the peak T cell response. Unmutated variant regions reportedly attract nearly half of all spike-specific TCRs.

On this clone: No antigen is known for it.

The table came from immunoSEQ multiplex PCR; TCRdb's copy has only in-frame clones and leaves some out. There are approximately 150,000 clones in the sample; 75% to 95% occur only once, and about 1.9% lies in the top ten. The V call is TRBV5-4, the J call TRBJ2-4; 10 bases agree with TRBD1. The specimen comprised peripheral blood, sampled 28 days after the second AZD1222 dose. The clonotype comes from an adult who received the AZD1222 COVID-19 vaccine. This chain's CDR3 is CASSRDPTGGYNIQYF. Written as DNA, the CDR3 is TGTGCCAGCAGCCGAGATCCGACAGGGGGCTACAACATTCAGTACTTC.